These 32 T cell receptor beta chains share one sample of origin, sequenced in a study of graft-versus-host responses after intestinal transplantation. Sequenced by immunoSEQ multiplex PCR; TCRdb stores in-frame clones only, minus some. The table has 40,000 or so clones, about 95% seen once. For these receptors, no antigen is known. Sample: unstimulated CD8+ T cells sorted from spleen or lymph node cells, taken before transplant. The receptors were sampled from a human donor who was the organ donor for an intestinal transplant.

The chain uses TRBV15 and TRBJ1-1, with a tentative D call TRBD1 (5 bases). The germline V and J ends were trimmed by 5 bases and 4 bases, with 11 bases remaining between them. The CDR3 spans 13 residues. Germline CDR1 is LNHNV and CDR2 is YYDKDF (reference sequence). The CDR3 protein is CATSRGRGTEAFF. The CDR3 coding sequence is TGTGCCACCAGCCGAGGAAGGGGCACTGAAGCTTTCTTT. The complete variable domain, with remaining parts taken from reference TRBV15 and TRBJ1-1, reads DAMVIQNPRYQVTQFGKPVTLSCSQTLNHNVMYWYQQKSSQAPKLLFHYYDKDFNNEADTPDNFQSRRPNTSFCFLDIRSPGLGDTAMYLCATSRGRGTEAFFGQGTRLTVV.

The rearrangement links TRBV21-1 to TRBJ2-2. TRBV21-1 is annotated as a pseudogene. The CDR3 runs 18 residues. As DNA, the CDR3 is TGTGCCAGCAGCAAAGTGGGGGCAGATCCTCCGAACACCGGGGGGCTGTTTTTT. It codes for CASSKVGADPPNTGGLFF.

CDR3 sequence reads: CASSQVTSGAQETQYF. The CDR3 nucleotides read TGCGCCAGCAGCCAAGTTACTAGCGGGGCCCAAGAGACCCAGTACTTC. The J gene is TRBJ2-5, the V gene TRBV4-1, with 10 positions matching TRBD2. There are 16 residues in the CDR3. The ends lost 1 base at V and 1 base at J; junction bases unmatched: 3. Germline V lookup: CDR1 MGHRA, CDR2 YSYEKL.

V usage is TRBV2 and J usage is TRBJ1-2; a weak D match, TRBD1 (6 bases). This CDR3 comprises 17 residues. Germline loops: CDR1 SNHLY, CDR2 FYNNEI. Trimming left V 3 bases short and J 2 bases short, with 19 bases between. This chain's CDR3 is CASSDDRPGSGNYGYTF. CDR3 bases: TGTGCCAGCAGTGATGACAGGCCGGGTAGCGGGAACTATGGCTACACCTTC. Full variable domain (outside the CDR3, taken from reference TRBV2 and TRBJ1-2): EPEVTQTPSHQVTQMGQEVILRCVPISNHLYFYWYRQILGQKVEFLVSFYNNEISEKSEIFDDQFSVERPDGSNFTLKIRSTKLEDSAMYFCASSDDRPGSGNYGYTFGSGTRLTVV.

The CDR3 DNA reads as TGTGCCAGCAGTTACAGGACAGGGAGTGCGACCGGGGAGCTGTTTTTT. Amino acid sequence: CASSYRTGSATGELFF. The V and J genes are TRBV6-5 and TRBJ2-2, with TRBD1 identical over 8 bases. J gave up 5 bases and V 2 bases, and 7 bases lay outside the gene matches. The CDR3 totals 16 residues. CDR1 and CDR2 from the germline V gene are MNHEY and SVGAGI.

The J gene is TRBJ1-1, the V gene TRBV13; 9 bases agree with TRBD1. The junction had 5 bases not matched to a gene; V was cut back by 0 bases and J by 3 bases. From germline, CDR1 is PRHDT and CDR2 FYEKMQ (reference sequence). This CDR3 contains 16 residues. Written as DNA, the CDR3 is TGTGCCAGCAGCTTAGGGGACAGGGGAGTGCACACTGAAGCTTTCTTT. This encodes CASSLGDRGVHTEAFF.

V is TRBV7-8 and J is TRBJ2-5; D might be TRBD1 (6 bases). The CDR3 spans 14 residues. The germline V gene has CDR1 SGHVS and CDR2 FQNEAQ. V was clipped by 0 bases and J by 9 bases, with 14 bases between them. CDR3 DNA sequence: TGTGCCAGCAGCTTAGCGTCGCCTCCAGGGGCCCAGTACTTC. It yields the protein CASSLASPPGAQYF.

In nucleotides, the CDR3 is TGCGCCAGCAGCCTCCGACAGGTTGACACAGATACGCAGTATTTT. The encoded protein is CASSLRQVDTDTQYF. The V and J genes are TRBV4-1 and TRBJ2-3, with D perhaps TRBD1 (6 bases). The CDR3 length is 15 residues. Trimming stripped 4 bases from V and 2 bases from J, with 13 bases between. From germline, CDR1 is MGHRA and CDR2 YSYEKL.

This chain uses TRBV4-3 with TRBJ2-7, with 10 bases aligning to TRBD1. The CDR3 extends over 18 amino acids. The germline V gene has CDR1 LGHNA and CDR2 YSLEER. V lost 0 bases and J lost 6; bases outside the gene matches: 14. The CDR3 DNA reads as TGCGCCAGCAGCCAAGATAGGGATTCCGGGACAGGGGTCGCCGAGCAGTACTTC. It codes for CASSQDRDSGTGVAEQYF.

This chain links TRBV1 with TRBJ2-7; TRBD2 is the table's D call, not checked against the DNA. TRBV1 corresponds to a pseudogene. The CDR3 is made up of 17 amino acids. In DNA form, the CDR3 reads TGCACCAGCAGCGGGACTAGCGGGGGGCGTAGGTCCTACGAGCAGTACTTC. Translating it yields CTSSGTSGGRRSYEQYF.

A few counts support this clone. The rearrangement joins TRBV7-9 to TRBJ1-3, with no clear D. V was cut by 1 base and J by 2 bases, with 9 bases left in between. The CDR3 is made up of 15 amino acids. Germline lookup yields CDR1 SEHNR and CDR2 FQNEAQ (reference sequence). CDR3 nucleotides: TGTGCCAGCAGCTTAGTATCCGGGGCTGGAAACACCATATATTTT. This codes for CASSLVSGAGNTIYF.

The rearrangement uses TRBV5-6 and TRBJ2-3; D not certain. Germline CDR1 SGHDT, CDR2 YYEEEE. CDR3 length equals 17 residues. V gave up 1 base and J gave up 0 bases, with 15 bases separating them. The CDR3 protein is CASSLSVSPLSTDTQYF. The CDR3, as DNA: TGTGCCAGCAGCTTGTCGGTATCCCCGCTTAGCACAGATACGCAGTATTTT.

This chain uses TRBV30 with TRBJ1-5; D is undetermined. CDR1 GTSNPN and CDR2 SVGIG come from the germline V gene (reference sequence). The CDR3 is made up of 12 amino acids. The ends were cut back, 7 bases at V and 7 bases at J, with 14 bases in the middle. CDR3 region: CASSEGYQPQHF. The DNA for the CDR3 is TGTGCCTCGTCGGAAGGGTACCAGCCCCAGCATTTT.

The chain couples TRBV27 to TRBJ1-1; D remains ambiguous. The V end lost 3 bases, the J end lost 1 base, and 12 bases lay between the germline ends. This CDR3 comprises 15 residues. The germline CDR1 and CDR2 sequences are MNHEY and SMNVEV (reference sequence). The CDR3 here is CASSFGPAGNTEAFF. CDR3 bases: TGTGCCAGCAGTTTTGGTCCCGCGGGGAACACTGAAGCTTTCTTT.

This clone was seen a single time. In DNA, the CDR3 is TGTGCCAGCAGCTTAGGAGTCTCTGGGGCCAACGTCCTGACTTTC. Its protein product is CASSLGVSGANVLTF. J is TRBJ2-6 and V is TRBV7-8; D unclear. The CDR3 loop spans 15 amino acids. The V and J ends lost 1 base and 0 bases respectively, with 4 bases between them. From germline, CDR1 is SGHVS and CDR2 FQNEAQ.

CDR3 loop: CATIERGEYNEQFF. CDR3 sequence (DNA): TGTGCCACAATAGAGCGGGGGGAATACAATGAGCAGTTCTTC. V gene TRBV15 combines with J gene TRBJ2-1; the match to TRBD2 covers 9 bases. In germline, CDR1 is LNHNV, CDR2 YYDKDF (reference sequence). After removal of 9 bases from V and 4 bases from J, the junction contained 7 bases not matched to a gene. The CDR3 runs to 14 residues.

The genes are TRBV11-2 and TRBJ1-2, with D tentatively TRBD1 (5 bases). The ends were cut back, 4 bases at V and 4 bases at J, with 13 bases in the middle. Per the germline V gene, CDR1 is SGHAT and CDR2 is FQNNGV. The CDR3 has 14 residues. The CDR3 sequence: CASSSGTSIYGYTF. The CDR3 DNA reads TGTGCCAGCAGCTCAGGGACCAGTATCTATGGCTACACCTTC. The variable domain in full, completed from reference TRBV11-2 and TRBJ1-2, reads EAGVAQSPRYKIIEKRQSVAFWCNPISGHATLYWYQQILGQGPKLLIQFQNNGVVDDSQLPKDRFSAERLKGVDSTLKIQPAKLEDSAVYLCASSSGTSIYGYTFGSGTRLTVV.

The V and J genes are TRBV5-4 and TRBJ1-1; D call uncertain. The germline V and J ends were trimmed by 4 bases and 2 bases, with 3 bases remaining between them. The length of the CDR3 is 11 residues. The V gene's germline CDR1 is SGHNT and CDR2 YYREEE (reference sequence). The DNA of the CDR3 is TGTGCCAGCAGCCGCAACACTGAAGCTTTCTTT. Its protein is CASSRNTEAFF. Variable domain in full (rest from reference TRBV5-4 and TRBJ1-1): ETGVTQSPTHLIKTRGQQVTLRCSSQSGHNTVSWYQQALGQGPQFIFQYYREEENGRGNFPPRFSGLQFPNYSSELNVNALELDDSALYLCASSRNTEAFFGQGTRLTVV.

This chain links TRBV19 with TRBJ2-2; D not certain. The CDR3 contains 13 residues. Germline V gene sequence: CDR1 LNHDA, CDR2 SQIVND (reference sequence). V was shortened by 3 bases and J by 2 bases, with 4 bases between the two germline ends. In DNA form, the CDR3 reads TGTGCCAGTAGTATCTACAACACCGGGGAGCTGTTTTTT. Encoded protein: CASSIYNTGELFF.

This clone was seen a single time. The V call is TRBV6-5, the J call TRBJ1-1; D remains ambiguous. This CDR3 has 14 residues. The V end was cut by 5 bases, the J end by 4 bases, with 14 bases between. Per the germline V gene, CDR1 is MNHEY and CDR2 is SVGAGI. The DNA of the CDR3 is TGTGCCAGCAGTGAGTCGGGGATGATCACTGAAGCTTTCTTT. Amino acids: CASSESGMITEAFF.

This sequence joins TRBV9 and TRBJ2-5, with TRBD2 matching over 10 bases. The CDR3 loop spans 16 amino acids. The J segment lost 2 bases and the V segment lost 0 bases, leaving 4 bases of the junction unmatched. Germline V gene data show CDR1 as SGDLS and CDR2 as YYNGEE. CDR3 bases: TGTGCCAGCAGCGTAGGCCTAGCGGGGGCACAAGAGACCCAGTACTTC. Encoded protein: CASSVGLAGAQETQYF. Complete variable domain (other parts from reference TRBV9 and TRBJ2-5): DSGVTQTPKHLITATGQRVTLRCSPRSGDLSVYWYQQSLDQGLQFLIQYYNGEERAKGNILERFSAQQFPDLHSELNLSSLELGDSALYFCASSVGLAGAQETQYFGPGTRLLVL.

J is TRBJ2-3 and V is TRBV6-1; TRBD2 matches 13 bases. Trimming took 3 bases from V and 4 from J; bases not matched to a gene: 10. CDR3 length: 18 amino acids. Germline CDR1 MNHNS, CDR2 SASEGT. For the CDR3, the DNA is TGTGCCAGCAGTGACCTCGGAGGAACTAGCGGGGGGGCAGATACGCAGTATTTT. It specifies CASSDLGGTSGGADTQYF.

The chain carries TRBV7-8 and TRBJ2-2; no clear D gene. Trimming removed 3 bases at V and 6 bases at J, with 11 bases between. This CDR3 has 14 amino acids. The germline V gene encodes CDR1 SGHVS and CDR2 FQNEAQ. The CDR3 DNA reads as TGTGCCAGCAGCTTTGGTTGGGTCGCCGGGGAGCTGTTTTTT. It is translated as CASSFGWVAGELFF.

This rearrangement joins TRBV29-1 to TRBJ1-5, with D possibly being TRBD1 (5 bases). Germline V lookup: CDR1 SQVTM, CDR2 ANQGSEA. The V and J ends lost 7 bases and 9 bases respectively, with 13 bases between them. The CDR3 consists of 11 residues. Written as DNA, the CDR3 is TGCAGCGGTACAGGTACGGGGCCCCAGCATTTT. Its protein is CSGTGTGPQHF.

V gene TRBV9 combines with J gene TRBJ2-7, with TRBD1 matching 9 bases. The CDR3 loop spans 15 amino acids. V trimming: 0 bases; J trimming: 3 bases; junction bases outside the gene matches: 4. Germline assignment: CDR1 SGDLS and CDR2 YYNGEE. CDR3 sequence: CASSVASGQGYEQYF. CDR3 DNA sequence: TGTGCCAGCAGCGTAGCTTCGGGACAGGGCTACGAGCAGTACTTC.

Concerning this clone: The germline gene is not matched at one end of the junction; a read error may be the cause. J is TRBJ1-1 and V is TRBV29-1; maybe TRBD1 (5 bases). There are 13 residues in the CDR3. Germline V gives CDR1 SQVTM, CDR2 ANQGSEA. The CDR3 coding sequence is TGCAACGTTAAATTTTATGGGGACCCTGAAGCTTTCTTT. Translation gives CNVKFYGDPEAFF.

CDR3 nucleotide sequence: TGCGCCAGCAGCCAAGACGGGAGCAATGAGCAGTTCTTC. This gives the protein CASSQDGSNEQFF. The rearrangement links TRBV4-1 to TRBJ2-1; maybe TRBD2 (6 bases). This CDR3 contains 13 residues. V was cut by 0 bases and J by 6 bases, with 6 bases left in between. The V gene's germline CDR1 is MGHRA and CDR2 YSYEKL.

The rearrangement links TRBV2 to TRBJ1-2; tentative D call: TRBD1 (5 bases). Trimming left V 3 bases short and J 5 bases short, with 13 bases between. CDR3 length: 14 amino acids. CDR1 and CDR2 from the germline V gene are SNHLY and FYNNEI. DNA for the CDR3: TGTGCCAGCAGTGATCAGGGTCCGGGATATGGCTACACCTTC. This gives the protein CASSDQGPGYGYTF.

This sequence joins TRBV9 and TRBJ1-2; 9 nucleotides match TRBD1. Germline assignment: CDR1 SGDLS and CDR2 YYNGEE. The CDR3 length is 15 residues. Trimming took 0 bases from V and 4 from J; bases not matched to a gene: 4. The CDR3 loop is CASSVGGQGSYGYTF. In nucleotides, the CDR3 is TGTGCCAGCAGCGTAGGAGGACAGGGGAGCTATGGCTACACCTTC.

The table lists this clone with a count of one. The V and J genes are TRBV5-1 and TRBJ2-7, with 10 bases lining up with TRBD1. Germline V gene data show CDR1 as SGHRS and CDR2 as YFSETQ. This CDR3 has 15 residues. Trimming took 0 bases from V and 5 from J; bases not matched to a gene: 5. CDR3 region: CASSLEGDRGDEQYF. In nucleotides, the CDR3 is TGCGCCAGCAGCTTGGAGGGGGACAGGGGCGACGAGCAGTACTTC.

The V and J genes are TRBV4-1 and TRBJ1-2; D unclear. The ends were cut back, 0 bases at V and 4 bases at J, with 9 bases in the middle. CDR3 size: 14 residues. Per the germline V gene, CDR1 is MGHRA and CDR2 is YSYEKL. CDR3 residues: CASSQDRGPYGYTF. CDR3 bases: TGCGCCAGCAGCCAAGATCGGGGTCCCTATGGCTACACCTTC.

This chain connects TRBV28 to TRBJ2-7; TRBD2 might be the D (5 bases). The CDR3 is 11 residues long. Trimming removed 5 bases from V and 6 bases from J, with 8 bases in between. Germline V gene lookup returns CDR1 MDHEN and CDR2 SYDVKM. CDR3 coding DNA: TGTGCCAGCAGTCCCGGGGTCGAGCAGTACTTC. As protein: CASSPGVEQYF.